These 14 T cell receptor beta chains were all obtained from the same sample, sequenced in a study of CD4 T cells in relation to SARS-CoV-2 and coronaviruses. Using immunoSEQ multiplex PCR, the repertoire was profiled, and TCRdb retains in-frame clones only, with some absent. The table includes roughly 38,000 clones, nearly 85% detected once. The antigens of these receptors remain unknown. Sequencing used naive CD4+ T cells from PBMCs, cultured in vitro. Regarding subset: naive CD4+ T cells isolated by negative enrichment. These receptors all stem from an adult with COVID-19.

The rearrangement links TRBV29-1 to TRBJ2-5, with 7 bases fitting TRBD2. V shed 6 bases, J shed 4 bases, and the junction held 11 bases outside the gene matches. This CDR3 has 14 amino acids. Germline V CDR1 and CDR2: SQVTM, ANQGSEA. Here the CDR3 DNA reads TGCAGCGTCACCTTAGCGGGCCCCCGAGAGACCCAGTACTTC. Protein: CSVTLAGPRETQYF.

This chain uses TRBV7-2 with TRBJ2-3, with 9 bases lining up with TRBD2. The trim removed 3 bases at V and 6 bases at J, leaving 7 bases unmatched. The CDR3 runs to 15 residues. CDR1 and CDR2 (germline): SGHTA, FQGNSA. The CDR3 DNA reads TGTGCCAGCAGCTTCTTGCCTAGCGGGACCGATACGCAGTATTTT. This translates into CASSFLPSGTDTQYF. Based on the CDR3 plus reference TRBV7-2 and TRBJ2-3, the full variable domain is GAGVSQSPSNKVTEKGKDVELRCDPISGHTALYWYRQSLGQGLEFLIYFQGNSAPDKSGLPSDRFSAERTGGSVSTLTIQRTQQEDSAVYLCASSFLPSGTDTQYFGPGTRLTVL.

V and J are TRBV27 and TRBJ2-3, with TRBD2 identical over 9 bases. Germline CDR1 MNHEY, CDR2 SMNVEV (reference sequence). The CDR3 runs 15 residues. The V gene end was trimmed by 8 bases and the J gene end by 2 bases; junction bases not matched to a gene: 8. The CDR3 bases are TGTGCCAGCCACCGACTAGCGGACTACACAGATACGCAGTATTTT. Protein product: CASHRLADYTDTQYF.

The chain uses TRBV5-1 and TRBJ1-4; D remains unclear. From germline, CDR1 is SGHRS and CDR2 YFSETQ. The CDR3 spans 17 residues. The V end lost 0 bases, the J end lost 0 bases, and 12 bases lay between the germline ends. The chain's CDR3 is CASSLAGMGATNEKLFF. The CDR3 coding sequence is TGCGCCAGCAGCTTGGCGGGGATGGGAGCAACTAATGAAAAACTGTTTTTT.

The chain's CDR3 is CASSLLAGSYNEQFF. CDR3 nucleotides: TGTGCCAGCAGCCTGCTAGCGGGGTCGTACAATGAGCAGTTCTTC. J is TRBJ2-1 and V is TRBV16; 9 bases fit TRBD2. Looked up from germline, CDR1 is KGHSY and CDR2 is FQNENV. This CDR3 spans 15 amino acids. V shed 4 bases, J shed 4 bases, and the junction held 5 bases outside the gene matches.

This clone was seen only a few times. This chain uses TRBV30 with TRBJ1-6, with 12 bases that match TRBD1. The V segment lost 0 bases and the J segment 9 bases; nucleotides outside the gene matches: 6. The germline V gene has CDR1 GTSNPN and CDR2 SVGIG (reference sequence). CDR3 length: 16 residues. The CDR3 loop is CAWSVLGGQGASPLHF. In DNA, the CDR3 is TGTGCCTGGAGTGTACTAGGGGGACAGGGGGCTTCACCCCTCCACTTT.

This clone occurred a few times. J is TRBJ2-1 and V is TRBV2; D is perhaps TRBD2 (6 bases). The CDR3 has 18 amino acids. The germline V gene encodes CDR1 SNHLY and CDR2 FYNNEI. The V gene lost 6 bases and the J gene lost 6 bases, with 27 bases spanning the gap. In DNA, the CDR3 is TGTGCCAGCAGCCCTTCCGCTTTCCCCGATCGGGGGTCCAATGAGCAGTTCTTC. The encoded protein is CASSPSAFPDRGSNEQFF.

This chain's CDR3 is CASSLDVSGRGNEQFF. The CDR3 DNA reads TGTGCCAGCAGCTTAGATGTTAGCGGGAGGGGCAATGAGCAGTTCTTC. The chain employs TRBV11-2 and TRBJ2-1, with 11 bases lining up with TRBD2. This CDR3 spans 16 amino acids. Per germline, CDR1 SGHAT and CDR2 FQNNGV. Trimming took 0 bases from V and 6 from J; bases not matched to a gene: 4.

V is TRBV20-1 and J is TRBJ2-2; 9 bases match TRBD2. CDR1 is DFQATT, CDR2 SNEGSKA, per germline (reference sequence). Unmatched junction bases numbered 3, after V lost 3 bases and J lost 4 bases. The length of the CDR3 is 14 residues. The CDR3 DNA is TGCAGTGCTAGTTATAGCGGGAGCACCGGGGAGCTGTTTTTT. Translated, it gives CSASYSGSTGELFF.

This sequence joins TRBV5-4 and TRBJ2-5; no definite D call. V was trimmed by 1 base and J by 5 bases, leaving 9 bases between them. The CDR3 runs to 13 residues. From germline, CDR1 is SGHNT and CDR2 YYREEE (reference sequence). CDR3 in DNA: TGTGCCAGCAGCTTGTCCATGGGGGAGACCCAGTACTTC. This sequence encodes CASSLSMGETQYF.

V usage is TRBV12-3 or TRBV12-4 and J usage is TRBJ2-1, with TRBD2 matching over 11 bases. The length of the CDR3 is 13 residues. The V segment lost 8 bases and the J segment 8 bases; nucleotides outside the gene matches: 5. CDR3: CASDSGRAHEQFF. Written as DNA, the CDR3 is TGTGCCAGCGATAGCGGGAGGGCCCATGAGCAGTTCTTC.

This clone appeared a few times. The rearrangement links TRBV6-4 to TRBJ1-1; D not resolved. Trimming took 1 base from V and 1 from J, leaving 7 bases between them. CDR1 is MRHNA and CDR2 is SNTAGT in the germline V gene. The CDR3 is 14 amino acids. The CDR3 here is CASSDWPANTEAFF. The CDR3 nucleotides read TGTGCCAGCAGTGACTGGCCGGCGAACACTGAAGCTTTCTTT.

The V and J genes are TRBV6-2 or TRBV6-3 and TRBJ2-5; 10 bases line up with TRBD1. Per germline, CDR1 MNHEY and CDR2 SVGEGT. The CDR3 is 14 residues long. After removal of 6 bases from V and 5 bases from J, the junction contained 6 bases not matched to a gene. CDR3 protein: CASSTGTGEETQYF. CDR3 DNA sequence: TGTGCCAGCAGCACCGGGACAGGGGAGGAGACCCAGTACTTC.

CDR3 residues: CASSYLSPSYEQYF. The CDR3 bases are TGTGCCAGCAGTTACCTTAGCCCTTCCTACGAGCAGTACTTC. This rearrangement joins TRBV6-6 to TRBJ2-7; D gene ambiguous. There are 14 residues in the CDR3. The germline V gene encodes CDR1 MNHNY and CDR2 SVGAGI (reference sequence). Trimming shortened V by 2 bases and J by 1 base, and 9 bases separated the two germline ends.